Shown below are 5 T cell receptor beta chains from a single sample sequenced in a study of T cells in Graves' hyperthyroidism and ophthalmopathy. RNA transcripts were the template for amplifying TCR beta CDR3 regions. The HTBI primer set drove a first-round RT-PCR of the TCR CDR3. A single record per CDR3 protein comes from TCRdb applying MiXCR to the multiplex PCR reads. The profile covers hundreds of thousands of distinct CDR3 sequences, with roughly 15% appearing a single time and around 9.6% taken by the ten largest. Sequenced sample: blood. These receptors all come from a woman between 18 and 29 years old with Graves' hyperthyroidism.

This chain uses TRBV11-2 with TRBJ1-3; unclear D gene. The CDR3 length is 16 residues. Germline V CDR1 and CDR2: SGHAT, FQNNGV. V was shortened by 2 bases and J by 0 bases, with 11 bases between the two germline ends. In nucleotides, the CDR3 is TGTGCCAGCAGCTTATCGCTGCCAGTCTCTGGAAACACCATATATTTT. Its protein product is CASSLSLPVSGNTIYF.

This clonotype occurred many times. The CDR3 DNA is TGTGCCAGCAGCTGGGGTTGGACAAACCATAACCCCTACGAGCAGTACTTC. It specifies CASSWGWTNHNPYEQYF. The chain uses TRBV28 and TRBJ2-7, with D tentatively TRBD1 (5 bases). The CDR3 has 17 amino acids. CDR1 is MDHEN, CDR2 SYDVKM, per germline. The germline V and J ends were trimmed by 6 bases and 2 bases, with 23 bases remaining between them.

The V and J genes are TRBV4-3 and TRBJ2-1; D might be TRBD2 (5 bases). Trimming pared 2 bases from V and 3 bases from J, leaving 11 bases between. This CDR3 has 15 amino acids. From germline, CDR1 is LGHNA and CDR2 YSLEER. CDR3 nucleotides: TGCGCCAGCAGCCAAACACGCGGAGGCTACAATGAGCAGTTCTTC. Its protein is CASSQTRGGYNEQFF.

This clonotype was found many times. This sequence joins TRBV7-9 and TRBJ2-5; 8 bases map to TRBD2. Germline V gives CDR1 SEHNR, CDR2 FQNEAQ (reference sequence). V lost 1 base and J lost 6; bases outside the gene matches: 1. The CDR3 length is 13 residues. The CDR3 sequence is CASSLGTSQTQYF. The CDR3 coding sequence is TGTGCCAGCAGCTTAGGGACTAGCCAGACCCAGTACTTC.

This clonotype was observed many times. The chain carries TRBV11-2 and TRBJ2-5, with 9 bases fitting TRBD2. Germline values: CDR1 SGHAT, CDR2 FQNNGV. With V trimmed by 5 bases and J by 5 bases, 9 bases remained unmatched. The CDR3 spans 15 residues. The CDR3 reads CASSTGTSPPETQYF. CDR3 bases: TGTGCCAGCAGCACCGGGACTAGCCCTCCGGAGACCCAGTACTTC.